This T cell receptor (beta chain) stems from a study of blood T cell repertoires in COVID-19 (dated by TCRdb to the early 2020s). Background on the whole study: Samples covering the acute and convalescent phases of COVID-19 were provided by collaborators in the United States, Italy and Spain. Where available, HLA class I and class II types were taken from metadata supplied by the sample provider and were not determined by assay-based typing. Deeply sampled blood TCRbeta repertoires from subjects exposed to, actively infected with, or recovered from COVID-19 were included in the dataset. A freely available public database, intended as a resource for researchers studying the immune response to SARS-CoV-2, is where the repertoires were released. Nearly every sample came with metadata listing a de-identified subject ID, COVID-19 status, age in years and sex. The material from the prospective study consisted of cDNA or gDNA derived from T cells, B-cell-depleted T cells, or PBMCs. The samples were drawn from two sources: the first 160 participants of the ongoing ImmuneRACE study, and 950 to 1,500 subjects contributed by 6 global collaborators.

Each collaborating institution followed its own protocols to collect whole blood in K2EDTA tubes. For TCRbeta analysis, collaborator samples were shipped as frozen whole blood, as isolated PBMCs, or as DNA extracted from either sample type. The immunoSEQ Assay, a bias-controlled multiplex PCR, was used to amplify TCRbeta CDR3 regions from genomic DNA. For the original study's pipeline: The number of nucleated cells in each sample was estimated by amplification of reference gene primers within the assay. To quantify the absolute abundance of each unique TCRbeta CDR3 rearrangement, sequence reads were collapsed and filtered. Productive Simpson clonality was computed per sample as the square root of Simpson's diversity index over productive rearrangements. TCRdb mirrors the immuneACCESS table, restricted to in-frame sequences. Some clones are absent from its copies; in checked studies, under half trace to an unresolved V gene, and the reason for the others is unknown. Clone size and V and J calls were adopted from that table, with D and trimming inferred from the DNA. Here the sample has about 94,000 clones; about 80% occur a single time. The top ten clonotypes cover around 6.9% of the sample.

Notes on this clone: Its target antigen remains unknown. The junction differs from germline at one of its ends, possibly a read error.

Findings and caveats that apply to the study as a whole: The quantity of clinical and demographic metadata differed by source and by participant and was supplied without curation.

Spanning cysteine to phenylalanine, the CDR3 consists of 15 amino acids. This entry keeps only the CDR3 DNA: 45 bases, framed from base 1. CDR1 and CDR2, looked up from the germline V gene (reference sequence), are SSHAT and FNYEAQ. The TCR originated in a man aged 60 to 69 with acute or convalescent COVID-19. The chain is encoded by TRBV7-7 joined to TRBJ2-1; 11 bases in between match TRBD1. Sequencing used peripheral blood. The CDR3 region has the sequence CASSSGTGGYNEQFF. The bases are TGTGCTAGCAGCTCCGGGACAGGGGGCTACAATGAGCAGTTCTTC.